This is a list of T cell receptor beta chains from one sample in a study of T cell responses to AZD1222 COVID-19 vaccine. This table comes from immunoSEQ multiplex PCR, and its TCRdb copy is limited to in-frame clones, with some not included. The sample lists over 130,000 clones, over 75% occurring once. The source was peripheral blood, collected 28 days after the second AZD1222 dose. These receptors were taken from an adult who received the AZD1222 COVID-19 vaccine. The CDR3 runs from the conserved cysteine through the conserved F or W. The D gene is left open where the match is weak. The listing skips clone size in some rows; elsewhere it reads once, few, many or a size class.

D: -; J: TRBJ2-5; size: -; V: TRBV7-9; CDR3: CASTPGAEQETQYF; DNA: TGTGCCAGCACCCCAGGTGCGGAGCAAGAGACCCAGTACTTC
D: -; J: TRBJ1-2; size: -; V: TRBV11-2; CDR3: CASSLDAGSYGYTF; DNA: TGTGCCAGCAGCTTAGATGCAGGGAGCTATGGCTACACCTTC
D: -; J: TRBJ1-1; size: -; V: TRBV5-1; CDR3: CASSFSSGNTEAFF; DNA: TGCGCCAGCAGCTTTTCAAGCGGGAACACTGAAGCTTTCTTT
D: -; J: TRBJ2-5; size: -; V: TRBV30; CDR3: CAWTSAETQYF; DNA: TGTGCCTGGACTTCGGCAGAGACCCAGTACTTC
D: -; J: TRBJ1-2; size: -; V: TRBV25-1; CDR3: CASSVGPYGYTF; DNA: TGTGCCAGCAGTGTGGGACCTTATGGCTACACCTTC
D: TRBD2; J: TRBJ2-3; size: -; V: TRBV10-1; CDR3: CASMTTPGLAGGTDTQYF; DNA: TGCGCCAGCATGACCACTCCGGGACTAGCGGGAGGGACAGATACGCAGTATTTT
D: -; J: TRBJ2-5; size: -; V: TRBV3-1/TRBV3-2; CDR3: CASSQGRRETQYF; DNA: TGTGCCAGCAGCCAAGGGAGACGAGAGACCCAGTACTTC
D: -; J: TRBJ2-1; size: once; V: TRBV27; CDR3: CASSSSSTSYNEQFF; DNA: TGTGCCAGCAGTTCGTCTAGCACCTCCTACAATGAGCAGTTCTTC
D: -; J: TRBJ2-2; size: -; V: TRBV6-4; CDR3: CASSDLGGTGELFF; DNA: TGTGCCAGCAGTGACTTAGGGGGCACCGGGGAGCTGTTTTTT
D: -; J: TRBJ2-7; size: -; V: TRBV14; CDR3: CASSLRVVYEQYF; DNA: TGTGCCAGCAGCCTGAGAGTTGTATACGAGCAGTACTTC
D: TRBD2; J: TRBJ2-1; size: -; V: TRBV5-1; CDR3: CASSPPLAGPTKQFF; DNA: TGCGCCAGCAGCCCGCCGCTAGCGGGACCTACCAAGCAGTTCTTC
D: -; J: TRBJ1-5; size: -; V: TRBV5-6; CDR3: CASSLGWAGAQPQHF; DNA: TGTGCCAGCAGCTTGGGGTGGGCAGGGGCCCAGCCCCAGCATTTT
D: TRBD2; J: TRBJ2-5; size: -; V: TRBV5-4; CDR3: CASSRTSGAWGPQETQYF; DNA: TGTGCCAGCAGCCGTACTAGCGGGGCCTGGGGGCCTCAAGAGACCCAGTACTTC
D: -; J: TRBJ1-2; size: once; V: TRBV4-2; CDR3: CASSQGVSGRGYTF; DNA: TGTGCCAGCAGCCAAGGGGTATCTGGCCGTGGCTACACCTTC
D: TRBD2; J: TRBJ2-1; size: -; V: TRBV7-9; CDR3: CASSLGVSGFSYNEQFF; DNA: TGTGCCAGCAGCTTAGGAGTTAGCGGGTTCTCCTACAATGAGCAGTTCTTC
D: -; J: TRBJ2-1; size: -; V: TRBV23-1; CDR3: CASSHPRGHPLGFF; DNA: TGCGCCAGCAGTCATCCTCGGGGCCACCCTTTGGGGTTCTTC
D: TRBD2; J: TRBJ2-1; size: -; V: TRBV5-1; CDR3: CASSGTSGIYNEQFF; DNA: TGCGCCAGCAGCGGGACTAGCGGGATATACAATGAGCAGTTCTTC
D: TRBD1; J: TRBJ1-5; size: -; V: TRBV5-6; CDR3: CASSGDRGRNQPQHF; DNA: TGTGCCAGCAGCGGGGACAGGGGACGCAATCAGCCCCAGCATTTT
D: TRBD2; J: TRBJ2-2; size: -; V: TRBV11-2; CDR3: CASSLTLGGRRAGELFF; DNA: TGTGCCAGCAGCTTAACCCTAGGCGGGAGGAGGGCCGGGGAGCTGTTTTTT
D: TRBD1; J: TRBJ2-7; size: -; V: TRBV23-1; CDR3: CASSQWDSTISYEQYF; DNA: TGCGCCAGCAGTCAATGGGACAGTACGATATCCTACGAGCAGTACTTC
D: TRBD1; J: TRBJ1-2; size: -; V: TRBV2; CDR3: CATNFGAGTGDGYTF; DNA: TGTGCCACCAATTTTGGCGCTGGGACAGGGGATGGCTACACCTTC
D: -; J: TRBJ1-2; size: -; V: TRBV2; CDR3: CASSAQSYGYTF; DNA: TGTGCCAGCAGTGCGCAGAGCTATGGCTACACCTTC
D: -; J: TRBJ1-2; size: -; V: TRBV19; CDR3: CASSRQELLYGYTF; DNA: TGTGCCAGTAGTCGACAGGAATTGCTTTATGGCTACACCTTC
D: -; J: TRBJ2-1; size: -; V: TRBV24-1; CDR3: CATSDPPGPKGRNEQFF; DNA: TGTGCCACCAGTGATCCTCCCGGGCCGAAGGGGAGGAATGAGCAGTTCTTC
D: -; J: TRBJ1-1; size: -; V: TRBV5-1; CDR3: CASSPTQGNTEAFF; DNA: TGCGCCAGCAGCCCCACGCAGGGGAACACTGAAGCTTTCTTT
D: TRBD2; J: TRBJ2-1; size: -; V: TRBV24-1; CDR3: CATSDTPGTSGIGNEQFF; DNA: TGTGCCACCAGTGATACCCCTGGGACTAGCGGGATAGGTAATGAGCAGTTCTTC
D: -; J: TRBJ1-4; size: once; V: TRBV4-1; CDR3: CASSLLGTELTNEKLFF; DNA: TGCGCCAGCAGCCTACTGGGCACCGAGTTAACTAATGAAAAACTGTTTTTT
D: TRBD1; J: TRBJ2-2; size: -; V: TRBV19; CDR3: CASSIFVGETGGTGELFF; DNA: TGTGCCAGTAGTATTTTCGTTGGCGAGACAGGGGGCACCGGGGAGCTGTTTTTT
D: -; J: TRBJ2-7; size: -; V: TRBV5-1; CDR3: CASSLEGSKLNEQYF; DNA: TGCGCCAGCAGCTTGGAAGGGAGTAAACTAAACGAGCAGTACTTC
D: TRBD1; J: TRBJ2-3; size: -; V: TRBV12-3/TRBV12-4; CDR3: CASSTPRDRVEYF; DNA: TGTGCCAGCAGCACACCCCGGGACAGGGTTGAGTATTTT
D: -; J: TRBJ2-1; size: -; V: TRBV5-1; CDR3: CASSFSGTGQYNEQFF; DNA: TGCGCCAGCAGCTTCTCAGGGACCGGACAATACAATGAGCAGTTCTTC
D: -; J: TRBJ1-1; size: -; V: TRBV28; CDR3: CASIASQSAFF; DNA: TGTGCCAGCATTGCCTCCCAGAGTGCTTTCTTT